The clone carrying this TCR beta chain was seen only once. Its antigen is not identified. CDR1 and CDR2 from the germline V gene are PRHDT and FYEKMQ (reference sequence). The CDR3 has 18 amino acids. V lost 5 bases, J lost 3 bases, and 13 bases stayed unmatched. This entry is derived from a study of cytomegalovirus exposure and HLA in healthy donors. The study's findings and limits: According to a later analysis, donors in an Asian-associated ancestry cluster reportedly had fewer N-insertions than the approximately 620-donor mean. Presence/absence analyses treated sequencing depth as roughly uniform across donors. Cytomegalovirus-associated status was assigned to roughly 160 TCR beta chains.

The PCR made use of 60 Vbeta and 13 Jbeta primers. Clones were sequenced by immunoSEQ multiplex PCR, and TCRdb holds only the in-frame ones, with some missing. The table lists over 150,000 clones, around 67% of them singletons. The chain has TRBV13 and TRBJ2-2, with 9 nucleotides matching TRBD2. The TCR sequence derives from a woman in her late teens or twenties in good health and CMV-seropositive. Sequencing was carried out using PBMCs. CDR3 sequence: CASSPLVKREEDTGELFF. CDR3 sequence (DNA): TGTGCCAGCAGCCCACTAGTTAAGCGGGAGGAGGACACCGGGGAGCTGTTTTTT. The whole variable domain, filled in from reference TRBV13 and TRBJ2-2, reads AAGVIQSPRHLIKEKRETATLKCYPIPRHDTVYWYQQGPGQDPQFLISFYEKMQSDKGSIPDRFSAQQFSDYHSELNMSSLELGDSALYFCASSPLVKREEDTGELFFGEGSRLTVL.